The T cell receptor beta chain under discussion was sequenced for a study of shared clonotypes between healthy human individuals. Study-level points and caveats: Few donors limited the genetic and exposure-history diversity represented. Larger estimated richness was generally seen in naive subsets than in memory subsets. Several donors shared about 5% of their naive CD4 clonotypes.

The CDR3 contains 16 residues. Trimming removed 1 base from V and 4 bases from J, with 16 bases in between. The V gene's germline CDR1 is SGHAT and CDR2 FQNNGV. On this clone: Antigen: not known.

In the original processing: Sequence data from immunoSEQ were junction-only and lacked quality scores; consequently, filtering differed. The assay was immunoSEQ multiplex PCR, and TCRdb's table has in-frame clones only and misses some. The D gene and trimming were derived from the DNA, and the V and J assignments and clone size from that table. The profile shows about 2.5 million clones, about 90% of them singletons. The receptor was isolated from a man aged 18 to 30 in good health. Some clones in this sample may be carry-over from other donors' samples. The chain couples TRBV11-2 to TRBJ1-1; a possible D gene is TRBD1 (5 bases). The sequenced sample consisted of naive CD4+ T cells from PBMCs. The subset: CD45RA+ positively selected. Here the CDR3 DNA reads TGTGCCAGCAGCTTAGTATCCCAGGGAGGCGGCACTGAAGCTTTCTTT. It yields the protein CASSLVSQGGGTEAFF.